A selection of T cell receptor beta chains follows, all from one sample in a study of T cell changes during pregnancy in multiple sclerosis. Assay: immunoSEQ multiplex PCR; the TCRdb copy retains only in-frame clones and omits some. The sample has tens of thousands of clones; about nine tenths are singletons. The sample in question was CD8+ T cells from peripheral blood mononuclear cells, obtained before pregnancy. All receptors derive from a female donor with multiple sclerosis, enrolled in a pregnancy study. Each CDR3 is given with its conserved first and last residue. A D gene is named only where the DNA matches it firmly. Clone sizes are given selectively: once, few, many, or a class where the clone is expanded.

.	TRBV27	TRBJ1-4	TRBD1	TGTGCCAGCAGTTTTACAGGGGCCGTAAATGAAAAACTGTTTTTT	CASSFTGAVNEKLFF
.	TRBV12-5	TRBJ1-2	.	TGTGCTAGTGGTTTCCCGACAGAAGAGGACTATGGCTACACCTTC	CASGFPTEEDYGYTF
.	TRBV19	TRBJ2-7	TRBD1	TGTGCCAGTAGTGCAATTACAGGGGGAGACTACGAGCAGTACTTC	CASSAITGGDYEQYF
.	TRBV19	TRBJ1-1	.	TGTGCCAGTAACGTCGGGGGTTCGTACACTGAAGCTTTCTTT	CASNVGGSYTEAFF
once	TRBV4-3	TRBJ2-2	.	TGCGCCAGCAGCCCGCGGACAGGAGGGAACGGCACCGGGGAGCTGTTTTTT	CASSPRTGGNGTGELFF
.	TRBV12-5	TRBJ2-7	TRBD2	TGTGCTAGTGGTCACCGACTAGCGGGCTACGAGCAGTACTTC	CASGHRLAGYEQYF
.	TRBV30	TRBJ2-3	.	TGTGCCTGGAGTTTCCCCGGGGGGCCTGCCACAGATACGCAGTATTTT	CAWSFPGGPATDTQYF
.	TRBV27	TRBJ2-5	TRBD2	TGTGCCAGCAGTCCGGGACTAGCGGGAGGGCCTAGCCGGACCCAGTACTTC	CASSPGLAGGPSRTQYF
.	TRBV27	TRBJ2-3	TRBD2	TGTGCCAGCAGAAGTTCTCGGACTAGCGGTTTTTTCACAGATACGCAGTATTTT	CASRSSRTSGFFTDTQYF
.	TRBV6-1	TRBJ1-1	.	TGTGCCAGCAGTTATACAGAGATGAACACTGAAGCTTTCTTT	CASSYTEMNTEAFF
.	TRBV5-4	TRBJ2-3	.	TGTGCCAGCAGCTTGAGGGAGCGCTCCGTAGATACGCAGTATTTT	CASSLRERSVDTQYF
.	TRBV9	TRBJ2-3	.	TGTGCCAGCAGCGTCTGGGGGGGCAACACAGATACGCAGTATTTT	CASSVWGGNTDTQYF
.	TRBV20-1	TRBJ1-3	.	TGCAGTGCTAGATTTACCGAGGCCATATATTTT	CSARFTEAIYF
.	TRBV2	TRBJ2-1	TRBD2	TGTGCCAGCAGTGCGGGGGGGGGATACAATGAGCAGTTCTTC	CASSAGGGYNEQFF